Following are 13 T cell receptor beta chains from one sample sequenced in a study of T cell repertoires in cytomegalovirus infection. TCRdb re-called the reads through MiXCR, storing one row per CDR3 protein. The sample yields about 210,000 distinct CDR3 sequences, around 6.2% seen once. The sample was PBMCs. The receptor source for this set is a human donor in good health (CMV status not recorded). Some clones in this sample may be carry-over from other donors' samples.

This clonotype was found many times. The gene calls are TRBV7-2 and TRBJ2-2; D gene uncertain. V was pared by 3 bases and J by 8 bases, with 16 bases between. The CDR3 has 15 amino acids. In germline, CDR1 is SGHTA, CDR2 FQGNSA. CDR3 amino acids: CASSFRQALMGELFF. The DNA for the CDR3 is TGTGCCAGCAGCTTCCGGCAGGCCCTCATGGGGGAGCTGTTTTTT.

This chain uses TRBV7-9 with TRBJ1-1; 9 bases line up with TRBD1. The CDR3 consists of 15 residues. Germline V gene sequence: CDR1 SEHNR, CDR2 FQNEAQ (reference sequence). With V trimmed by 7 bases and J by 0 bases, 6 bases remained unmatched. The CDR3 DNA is TGTGCCAGCACCCCGGGACAGGGCATGAACACTGAAGCTTTCTTT. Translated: CASTPGQGMNTEAFF.

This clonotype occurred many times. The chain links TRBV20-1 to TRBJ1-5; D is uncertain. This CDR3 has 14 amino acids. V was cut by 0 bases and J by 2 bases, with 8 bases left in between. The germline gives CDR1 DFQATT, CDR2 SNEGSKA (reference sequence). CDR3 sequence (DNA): TGCAGTGCTAGAGATCGGACGGGCAATCAGCCCCAGCATTTT. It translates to CSARDRTGNQPQHF.

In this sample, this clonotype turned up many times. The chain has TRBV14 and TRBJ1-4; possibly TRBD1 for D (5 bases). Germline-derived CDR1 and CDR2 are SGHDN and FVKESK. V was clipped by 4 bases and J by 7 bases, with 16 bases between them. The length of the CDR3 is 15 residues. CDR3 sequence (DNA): TGTGCCAGCAGCCCTGACCCCGGGGGTGTTGAAAAACTGTTTTTT. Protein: CASSPDPGGVEKLFF. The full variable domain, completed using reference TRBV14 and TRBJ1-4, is EAGVTQFPSHSVIEKGQTVTLRCDPISGHDNLYWYRRVMGKEIKFLLHFVKESKQDESGMPNNRFLAERTGGTYSTLKVQPAELEDSGVYFCASSPDPGGVEKLFFGSGTQLSVL.

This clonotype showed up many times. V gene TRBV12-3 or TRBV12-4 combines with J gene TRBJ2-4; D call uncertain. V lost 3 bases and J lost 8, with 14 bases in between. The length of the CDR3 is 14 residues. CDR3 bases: TGTGCCAGCAGTTTTGGGTTAGGGATGGACATTCAGTACTTC. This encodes CASSFGLGMDIQYF.

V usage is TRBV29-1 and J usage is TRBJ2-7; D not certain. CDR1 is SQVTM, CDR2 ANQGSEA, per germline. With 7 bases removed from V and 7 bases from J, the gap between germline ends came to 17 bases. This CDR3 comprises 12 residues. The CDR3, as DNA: TGCAGCGCCCAATCCCGAGGAGAGGAGCAGTACTTC. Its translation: CSAQSRGEEQYF.

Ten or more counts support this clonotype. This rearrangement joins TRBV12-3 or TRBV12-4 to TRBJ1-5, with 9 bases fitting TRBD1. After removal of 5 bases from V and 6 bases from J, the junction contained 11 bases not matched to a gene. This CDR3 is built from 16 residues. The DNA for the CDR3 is TGTGCCAGCAGTACCTGGACAGGGGCCTCAGGTCAGCCCCAGCATTTT. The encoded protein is CASSTWTGASGQPQHF.

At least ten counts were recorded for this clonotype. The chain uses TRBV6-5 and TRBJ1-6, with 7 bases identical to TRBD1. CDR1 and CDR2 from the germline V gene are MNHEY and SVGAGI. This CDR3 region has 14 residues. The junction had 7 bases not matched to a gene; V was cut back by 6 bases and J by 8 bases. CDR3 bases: TGTGCCAGCAGCTCCCAGGGGGGGGATTCACCCCTCCACTTT. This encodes CASSSQGGDSPLHF.

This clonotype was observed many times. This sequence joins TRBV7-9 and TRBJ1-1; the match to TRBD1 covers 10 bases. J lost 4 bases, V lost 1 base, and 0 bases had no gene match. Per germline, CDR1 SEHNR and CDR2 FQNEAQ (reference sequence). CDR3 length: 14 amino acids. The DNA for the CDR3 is TGTGCCAGCAGCTTAGGACAGGGGGCCACTGAAGCTTTCTTT. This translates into CASSLGQGATEAFF.

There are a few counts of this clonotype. The CDR3 DNA sequence: TGCAGTGCTAGAGAGTCCCCCGCAGATACGCAGTATTTT. This codes for CSARESPADTQYF. The rearrangement links TRBV20-1 to TRBJ2-3; the D is unclear. The V gene's germline CDR1 is DFQATT and CDR2 SNEGSKA (reference sequence). The V gene lost 0 bases and the J gene lost 4 bases, with 8 bases spanning the gap. This CDR3 spans 13 amino acids.

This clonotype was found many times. The CDR3 DNA reads as TGCGCCAGCAGTGGAGGATCTGGGGATCAGCCCCAGCATTTT. It encodes CASSGGSGDQPQHF. The rearrangement joins TRBV10-2 to TRBJ1-5; no definite D call. The CDR3 totals 14 residues. Germline V lookup: CDR1 WSHSY, CDR2 SAAADI. V was cut by 4 bases and J by 5 bases, with 12 bases left in between.

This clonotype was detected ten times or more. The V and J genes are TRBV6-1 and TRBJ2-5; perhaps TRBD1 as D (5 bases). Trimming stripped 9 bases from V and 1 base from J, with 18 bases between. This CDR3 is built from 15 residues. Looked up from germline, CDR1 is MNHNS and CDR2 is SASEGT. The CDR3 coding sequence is TGTGCCAGTTACTCGGCCCCGGACATCCAAGAGACCCAGTACTTC. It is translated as CASYSAPDIQETQYF.

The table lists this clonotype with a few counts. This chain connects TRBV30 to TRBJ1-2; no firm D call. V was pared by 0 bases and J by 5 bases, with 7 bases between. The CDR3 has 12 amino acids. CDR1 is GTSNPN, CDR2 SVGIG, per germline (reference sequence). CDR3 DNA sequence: TGTGCCTGGAGTGTACACGGGTATGGCTACACCTTC. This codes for CAWSVHGYGYTF.